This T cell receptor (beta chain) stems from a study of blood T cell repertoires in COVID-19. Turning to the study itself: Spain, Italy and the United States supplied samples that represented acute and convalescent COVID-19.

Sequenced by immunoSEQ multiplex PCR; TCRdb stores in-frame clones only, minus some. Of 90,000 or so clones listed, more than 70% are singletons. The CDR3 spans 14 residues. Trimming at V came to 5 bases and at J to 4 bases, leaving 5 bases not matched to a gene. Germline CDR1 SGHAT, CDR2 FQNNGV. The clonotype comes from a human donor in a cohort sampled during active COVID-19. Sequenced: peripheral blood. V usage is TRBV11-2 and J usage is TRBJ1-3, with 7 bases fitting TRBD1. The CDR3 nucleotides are TGTGCCAGCAGCAGAGACAGGGTCGGAAACACCATATATTTT. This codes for CASSRDRVGNTIYF.